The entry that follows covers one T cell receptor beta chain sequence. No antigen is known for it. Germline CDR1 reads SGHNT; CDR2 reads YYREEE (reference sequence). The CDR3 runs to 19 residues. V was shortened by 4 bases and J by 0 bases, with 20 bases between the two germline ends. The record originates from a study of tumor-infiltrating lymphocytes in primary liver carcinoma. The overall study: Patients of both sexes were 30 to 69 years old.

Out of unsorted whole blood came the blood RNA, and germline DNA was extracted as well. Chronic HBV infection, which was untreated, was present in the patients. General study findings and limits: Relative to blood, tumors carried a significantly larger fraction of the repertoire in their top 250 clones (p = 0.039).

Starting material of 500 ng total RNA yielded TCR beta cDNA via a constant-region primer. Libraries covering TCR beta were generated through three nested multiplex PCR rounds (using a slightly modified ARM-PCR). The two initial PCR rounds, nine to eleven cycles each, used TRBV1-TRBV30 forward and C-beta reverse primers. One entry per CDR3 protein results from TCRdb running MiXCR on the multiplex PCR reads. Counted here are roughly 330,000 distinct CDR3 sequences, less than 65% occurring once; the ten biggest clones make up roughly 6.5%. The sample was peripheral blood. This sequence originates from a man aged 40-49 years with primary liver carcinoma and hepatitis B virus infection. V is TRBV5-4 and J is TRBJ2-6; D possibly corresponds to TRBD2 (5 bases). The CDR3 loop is CASSPTYGIIGSGANVLTF. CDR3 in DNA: TGTGCCAGCAGCCCCACCTACGGGATCATTGGCTCTGGGGCCAACGTCCTGACTTTC.